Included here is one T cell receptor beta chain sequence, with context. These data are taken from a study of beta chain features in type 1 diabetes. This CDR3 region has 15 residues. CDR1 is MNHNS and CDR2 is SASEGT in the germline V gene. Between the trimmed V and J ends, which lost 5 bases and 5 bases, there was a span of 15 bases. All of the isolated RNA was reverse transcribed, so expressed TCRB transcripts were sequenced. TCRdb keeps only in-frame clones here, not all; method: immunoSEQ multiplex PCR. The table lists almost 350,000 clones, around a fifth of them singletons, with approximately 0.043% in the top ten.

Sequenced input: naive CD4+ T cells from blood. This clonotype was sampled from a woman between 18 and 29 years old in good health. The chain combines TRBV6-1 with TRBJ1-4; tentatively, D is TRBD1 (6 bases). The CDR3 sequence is CASSLGQSLNEKLFF. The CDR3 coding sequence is TGTGCCAGCAGTCTCGGACAGTCTTTAAATGAAAAACTGTTTTTT.